One sample yielded the 14 T cell receptor beta chains listed below, sequenced in a study of T-cell memory formation after mild COVID-19 (dated by TCRdb to about 2021). Library prep was done by 5' RACE. The sequencing machine was an Illumina NovaSeq 6000. TCRdb reworked the public reads: Q25 trimming with fastp, MiXCR clone assembly, productive beta chains retained. Rows are combined by CDR3 protein, so each entry shows the most common genes and DNA. This sample has some 490,000 distinct CDR3 sequences in its table, and about 20% of those were observed once. Of the sample, about 12% is held by the ten largest clones. The sample comprised PBMCs or a T cell subset sorted from them (not recorded which). Receptor source: an adult woman who had mild COVID-19 (a few samples of this study predate the infection). The sample titles of this study are shuffled in the database, so cell type and time point are left out; the donor was told from shared clones.

CDR3 sequence: CASSPQAGALYNEQFF. The CDR3 coding sequence is TGTGCCAGCAGCCCCCAGGCGGGAGCACTCTACAATGAGCAGTTCTTC. This sequence joins TRBV7-3 and TRBJ2-1, with 7 bases lining up with TRBD2. V gave up 5 bases and J gave up 3 bases; unmatched junction bases: 10. CDR1 SGHTA and CDR2 FQGTGA come from the germline V gene. The CDR3 length is 16 residues.

The sample holds a few counts of this clonotype. The chain combines TRBV7-2 with TRBJ2-1, with 11 bases that match TRBD2. Germline V gene lookup returns CDR1 SGHTA and CDR2 FQGNSA. This CDR3 spans 13 amino acids. After removal of 10 bases from V and 9 bases from J, the junction contained 8 bases not matched to a gene. The CDR3 sequence: CATGLAGVSEQFF. CDR3 coding DNA: TGTGCCACCGGACTAGCGGGCGTGAGTGAGCAGTTCTTC.

This clonotype was detected only a few times. The V gene is TRBV20-1, the J gene TRBJ1-5, with D perhaps TRBD1 (5 bases). The length of the CDR3 is 13 residues. CDR1 and CDR2 from the germline V gene are DFQATT and SNEGSKA (reference sequence). Trimming removed 6 bases at V and 3 bases at J, with 12 bases between. CDR3 in amino acids: CSAQAGVNQPQHF. Here the CDR3 DNA reads TGCAGTGCCCAGGCGGGGGTCAATCAGCCCCAGCATTTT.

This clonotype was counted at least ten times. The chain carries TRBV4-3 and TRBJ2-1; 7 nucleotides align to TRBD2. This CDR3 contains 16 residues. Germline V gene data show CDR1 as LGHNA and CDR2 as YSLEER. The V gene end was trimmed by 0 bases and the J gene end by 5 bases; junction bases not matched to a gene: 7. This chain's CDR3 is CASSQDAASGNNEQFF. For the CDR3, the DNA is TGCGCCAGCAGCCAAGATGCGGCTAGCGGAAACAATGAGCAGTTCTTC.

This chain uses TRBV6-6 with TRBJ1-3; D call uncertain. The V and J ends lost 8 bases and 5 bases respectively, with 16 bases between them. This CDR3 spans 14 amino acids. Germline CDR1 is MNHNY and CDR2 is SVGAGI (reference sequence). The CDR3 DNA reads as TGTGCCAGCGGCAACCGGGATCTCAGAAACACCATATATTTT. This sequence encodes CASGNRDLRNTIYF.

This chain links TRBV12-3 or TRBV12-4 with TRBJ2-7; D is possibly TRBD1 (6 bases). The V end lost 4 bases, the J end lost 2 bases, and 12 bases lay between the germline ends. This CDR3 region has 14 residues. The CDR3 nucleotides are TGTGCCAGCAGTTGGGAACAGGGTGCCTACGAGCAGTACTTC. Protein sequence: CASSWEQGAYEQYF.

This clonotype appeared a few times. The chain joins TRBV2 to TRBJ1-2; no reliable D call. Germline V gene lookup returns CDR1 SNHLY and CDR2 FYNNEI. The CDR3 covers 13 residues. With 3 bases removed from V and 3 bases from J, the gap between germline ends came to 8 bases. The CDR3 sequence: CASSEWRDYGYTF. In nucleotides, the CDR3 is TGTGCCAGCAGTGAGTGGAGGGACTATGGCTACACCTTC.

The V and J genes are TRBV5-1 and TRBJ1-2, with D unresolved. V lost 2 bases to trimming and J lost 7 bases, with 15 bases between them. Germline V gene lookup returns CDR1 SGHRS and CDR2 YFSETQ. The CDR3 length is 14 residues. The CDR3 DNA sequence: TGCGCCAGCAGCTTTGCGGAAGGAGGTGGTGGCTACACCTTC. Amino acid sequence: CASSFAEGGGGYTF.

This clonotype was picked up a small number of times. The J gene is TRBJ2-3, the V gene TRBV30; no clear D gene. The CDR3 contains 13 residues. Trimming left V 3 bases short and J 6 bases short, with 13 bases between. Germline V gene lookup returns CDR1 GTSNPN and CDR2 SVGIG (reference sequence). CDR3 coding DNA: TGTGCCTGGAGCGATTCGACTGGCGATACGCAGTATTTT. This encodes CAWSDSTGDTQYF.

The rearrangement joins TRBV6-5 to TRBJ2-5, with D unclear. Germline values: CDR1 MNHEY, CDR2 SVGAGI. The CDR3 is made up of 10 amino acids. Trimming removed 7 bases at V and 5 bases at J, with 5 bases between. The CDR3 loop reads CASKKETQYF. In DNA, the CDR3 is TGTGCCAGCAAGAAGGAGACCCAGTACTTC.

This clonotype was observed a handful of times. The CDR3 bases are TGTGCCACCAAGGGACAGGGATCCTACAATGAGCAGTTCTTC. Its translation: CATKGQGSYNEQFF. This chain joins TRBV24-1 and TRBJ2-1; 9 bases fit TRBD1. The germline V gene has CDR1 KGHDR and CDR2 SFDVKD. The CDR3 covers 14 residues. After removal of 8 bases from V and 1 base from J, the junction contained 2 bases not matched to a gene.

This clonotype was detected a few times. This CDR3 reads CASSYGGTGEQFF. The CDR3 DNA is TGTGCCAGCAGTTACGGAGGTACGGGTGAGCAGTTCTTC. This chain connects TRBV6-2 or TRBV6-3 to TRBJ2-1; a weak D match, TRBD2 (5 bases). CDR3 length equals 13 residues. Trimming left V 2 bases short and J 9 bases short, with 11 bases between. Per germline, CDR1 MNHEY and CDR2 SVGEGT.

The chain employs TRBV2 and TRBJ2-2, with 8 positions matching TRBD1. V gave up 5 bases and J gave up 2 bases; unmatched junction bases: 4. The germline gives CDR1 SNHLY, CDR2 FYNNEI. This CDR3 spans 15 amino acids. CDR3 coding DNA: TGTGCCAGCAGTACGGGACAGGACAACACCGGGGAGCTGTTTTTT. Translated: CASSTGQDNTGELFF. Using reference TRBV2 and TRBJ2-2 for the parts outside the CDR3, the full variable domain is EPEVTQTPSHQVTQMGQEVILRCVPISNHLYFYWYRQILGQKVEFLVSFYNNEISEKSEIFDDQFSVERPDGSNFTLKIRSTKLEDSAMYFCASSTGQDNTGELFFGEGSRLTVL.

J is TRBJ2-2 and V is TRBV7-3; TRBD2 matches at 10 bases. Germline lookup yields CDR1 SGHTA and CDR2 FQGTGA. The CDR3 loop spans 15 amino acids. The V segment lost 5 bases and the J segment 3 bases; nucleotides outside the gene matches: 3. Here the CDR3 DNA reads TGTGCCAGCAGCCCCACTAGCGGGGACACCGGGGAGCTGTTTTTT. Translating it yields CASSPTSGDTGELFF.